Listed below are T cell receptor beta chains from one sample, sequenced in a study of blood T cell repertoires in COVID-19. The assay was immunoSEQ multiplex PCR, and TCRdb's table has in-frame clones only and misses some. The repertoire includes 120,000 to 150,000 clones, about 89% of them detected once, and about 5.7% sits in the top ten. Sequences were obtained from peripheral blood. The receptors were sampled from a man older than 75 with acute or convalescent COVID-19. The conserved cysteine and the conserved F or W are not part of the CDR3 here. Clone size is not always given. Where it is, it says once, few, many or a class for expanded clones.

v_call: TRBV19
clone_size: .
j_call: TRBJ1-2
cdr3_aa: ASSVKRDRNYGYT

v_call: TRBV3-1/TRBV3-2
clone_size: .
j_call: TRBJ2-7
cdr3_aa: ASISGAGDSEQY

v_call: TRBV24-1
clone_size: few
j_call: TRBJ2-1
cdr3_aa: ATSDSGLASYNEQF

v_call: TRBV2
clone_size: .
j_call: TRBJ2-7
cdr3_aa: ASSEGSPYEQY

v_call: TRBV11-2
clone_size: .
j_call: TRBJ1-1
cdr3_aa: ASSRDRLNTEAF

v_call: TRBV5-5
clone_size: .
j_call: TRBJ2-5
cdr3_aa: ASTATGLAGVETQY

v_call: TRBV12-3/TRBV12-4
clone_size: .
j_call: TRBJ2-2
cdr3_aa: ASSLEGGELF

v_call: TRBV27
clone_size: .
j_call: TRBJ2-3
cdr3_aa: ASSSGTGLLYTQY

v_call: TRBV5-4
clone_size: .
j_call: TRBJ1-2
cdr3_aa: ASSLAGQGAVNYGYT

v_call: TRBV3-1/TRBV3-2
clone_size: .
j_call: TRBJ1-2
cdr3_aa: ASSPGQGNYGYT

v_call: TRBV19
clone_size: .
j_call: TRBJ1-1
cdr3_aa: ASSQGADTEAF

v_call: TRBV4-2
clone_size: .
j_call: TRBJ2-3
cdr3_aa: ASSQEGSGRARDTQY

v_call: TRBV6-5
clone_size: .
j_call: TRBJ2-4
cdr3_aa: ASSWVGGAKNIQY

v_call: TRBV6-5
clone_size: .
j_call: TRBJ2-1
cdr3_aa: ASSPAQGRNEQF

v_call: TRBV2
clone_size: .
j_call: TRBJ1-4
cdr3_aa: ASSGGYEKLF

v_call: TRBV19
clone_size: once
j_call: TRBJ2-2
cdr3_aa: ASTLAGPRTGELF

v_call: TRBV6-1
clone_size: .
j_call: TRBJ1-5
cdr3_aa: ASSEGVRQGRGNQPQH

v_call: TRBV29-1
clone_size: .
j_call: TRBJ2-3
cdr3_aa: SVVRGSSSTDTQY

v_call: TRBV2
clone_size: .
j_call: TRBJ1-5
cdr3_aa: ASTRRGMFGQPQH

v_call: TRBV11-2
clone_size: .
j_call: TRBJ1-2
cdr3_aa: ASSPGRQYGYT

v_call: TRBV7-2
clone_size: .
j_call: TRBJ2-3
cdr3_aa: ASSLAGGRTDTQY

v_call: TRBV19
clone_size: .
j_call: TRBJ1-2
cdr3_aa: ASSIDQKGAYGYT

v_call: TRBV19
clone_size: .
j_call: TRBJ2-2
cdr3_aa: ASSFAGQPNTGELF

v_call: TRBV6-5
clone_size: .
j_call: TRBJ2-7
cdr3_aa: ASSPTIGQTVQY